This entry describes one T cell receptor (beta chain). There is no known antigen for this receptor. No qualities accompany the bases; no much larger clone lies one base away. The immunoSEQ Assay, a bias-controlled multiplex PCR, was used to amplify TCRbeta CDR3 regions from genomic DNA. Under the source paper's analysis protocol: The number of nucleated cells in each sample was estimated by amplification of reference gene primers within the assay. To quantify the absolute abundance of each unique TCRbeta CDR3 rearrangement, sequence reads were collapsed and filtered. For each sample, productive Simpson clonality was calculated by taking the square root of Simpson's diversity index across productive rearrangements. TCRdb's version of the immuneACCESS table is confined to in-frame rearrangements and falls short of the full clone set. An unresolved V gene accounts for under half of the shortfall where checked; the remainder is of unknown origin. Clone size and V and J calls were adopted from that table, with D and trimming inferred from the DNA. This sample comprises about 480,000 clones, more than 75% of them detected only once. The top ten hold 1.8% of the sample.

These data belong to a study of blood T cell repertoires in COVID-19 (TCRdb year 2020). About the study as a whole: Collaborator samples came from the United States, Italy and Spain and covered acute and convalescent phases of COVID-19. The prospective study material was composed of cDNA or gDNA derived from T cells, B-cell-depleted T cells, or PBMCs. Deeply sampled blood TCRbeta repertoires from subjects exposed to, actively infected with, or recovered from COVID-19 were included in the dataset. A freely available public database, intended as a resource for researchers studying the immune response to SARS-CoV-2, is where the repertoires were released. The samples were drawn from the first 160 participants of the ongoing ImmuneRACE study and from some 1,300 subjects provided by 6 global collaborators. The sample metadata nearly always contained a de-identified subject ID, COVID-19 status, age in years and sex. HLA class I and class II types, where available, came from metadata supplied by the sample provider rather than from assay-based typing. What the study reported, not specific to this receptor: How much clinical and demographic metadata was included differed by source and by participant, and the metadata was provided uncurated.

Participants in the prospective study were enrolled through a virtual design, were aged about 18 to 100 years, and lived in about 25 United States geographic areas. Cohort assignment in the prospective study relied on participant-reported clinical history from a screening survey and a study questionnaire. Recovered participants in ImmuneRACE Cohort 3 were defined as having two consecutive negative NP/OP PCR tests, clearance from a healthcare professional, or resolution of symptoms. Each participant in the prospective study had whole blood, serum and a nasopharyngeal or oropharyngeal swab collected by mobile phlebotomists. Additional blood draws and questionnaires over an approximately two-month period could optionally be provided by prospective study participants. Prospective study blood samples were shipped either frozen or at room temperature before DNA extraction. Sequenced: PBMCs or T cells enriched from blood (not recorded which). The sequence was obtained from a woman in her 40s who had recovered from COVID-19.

The CDR3 amino acid sequence is: CASSPRQTLAKNIQYF. The nucleotides read TGTGCCAGCAGCCCCCGACAGACCCTAGCCAAAAACATTCAGTACTTC. In this chain, TRBV7-9 is recombined with TRBJ2-4; TRBD1 is possibly the D segment (5 matching bases). From its cysteine to its phenylalanine, the CDR3 spans 16 amino acids. Solely the CDR3 DNA is kept, with 48 bases framed from the first base. From the germline V gene (reference sequence), CDR1 is SEHNR and CDR2 is FQNEAQ. V is reduced by 5 bases and J by 0 bases, leaving a spacing of 14 bases between them.